This T cell receptor beta chain stems from a study of blood T cells in healthy people across ages. This clonotype was counted once. Antigen: not known. For the second PCR, which ran for 7 to 11 cycles, a sample-barcoded 5' primer and a J-beta primer mix were used. Researchers report that a template-switch adaptor with 12 random nucleotides tagged each cDNA molecule. TCRdb itself ran the 5' RACE reads through MiXCR, one entry per CDR3 protein. The table has over a million distinct CDR3 sequences, approximately 43% seen once. The CDR3 extends over 18 amino acids. J was trimmed by 0 bases and V by 2 bases; bases with no gene match: 10. Isolated PBMCs totaled at least 6 million in each sample. Study-wide results and caveats: The unknown donor CMV status may have confounded expanded clonotype changes.

Sequencing was carried out using blood. The V gene is TRBV12-3 or TRBV12-4, the J gene TRBJ2-4; 7 bases agree with TRBD1. This sequence was found in a young woman in good health. The CDR3 region is CASSLRQGELVAKNIQYF. The CDR3 nucleotides are TGTGCCAGCAGTTTAAGGCAGGGGGAATTGGTAGCCAAAAACATTCAGTACTTC.